This TCR beta chain appears in the sequencing data of a study of T cells in localized non-small cell lung cancer. Overall study results and limits: A median approximately 57 of the top 100 tumor clones appeared in adjacent lung. It remains possible that heterogeneity exists, since only one tumor region was sequenced. Density of T cells in blood, when higher, went with longer overall survival. Uninvolved nearby lung showed the greatest T cell clonality, exceeding that found in tumor.

This clone has a handful of counts. The antigen remains unidentified. Using immunoSEQ multiplex PCR, the repertoire was profiled, and TCRdb retains in-frame clones only, with some absent. This table has around 25,000 clones, around 90% appearing once. Trimming took 2 bases from V and 5 from J; bases not matched to a gene: 7. Germline V lookup: CDR1 KGHSH, CDR2 LQKENI. The CDR3 runs to 15 residues. The clonotype comes from a woman between 35 and 75 years old with stage I lung adenocarcinoma. The chain carries TRBV18 and TRBJ2-7, with 9 bases matching TRBD2. The sample was peripheral blood, taken before any cancer treatment. The DNA of the CDR3 is TGTGCCAGCTCACCAAGGTCTAGCGGGAACAACGAGCAGTACTTC. This sequence encodes CASSPRSSGNNEQYF.